This passage covers 8 T cell receptor beta chains from one sample sequenced in a study of blood T cell repertoires in COVID-19 (dated by TCRdb to the early 2020s). Libraries were made using the immunoSEQ multiplex PCR assay. What TCRdb holds here is the immuneACCESS table cut down to in-frame rearrangements. Part of the clones is not present; checked against another copy, under half of the missing clones reflect an unresolved V gene, and the others are unexplained. The sample includes about 250,000 clones, with under 90% observed a single time. About 1.7% of the sample is in the top ten clones. The sequenced sample was PBMCs or T cells enriched from blood (not recorded which). The receptors originated from a man aged 35-49 years who had recovered from COVID-19.

V and J are TRBV4-2 and TRBJ2-6; 7 nucleotides align to TRBD1. This CDR3 spans 18 amino acids. The germline CDR1 and CDR2 sequences are LGHNA and YNFKEQ. Trimming took 4 bases from V and 0 from J; bases not matched to a gene: 9. This chain's CDR3 is CASSREDRVSSGANVLTF. CDR3 DNA sequence: TGTGCCAGCAGCCGAGAAGACAGGGTAAGCTCTGGGGCCAACGTCCTGACTTTC.

CDR3 DNA sequence: TGTGCCAGCAGAAACAGGGGCACAGATACGCAGTATTTT. Encoded protein: CASRNRGTDTQYF. The chain has TRBV7-8 and TRBJ2-3, with D perhaps matching TRBD1 (6 bases). The CDR3 is 13 amino acids. Trimming pared 6 bases from V and 1 base from J, leaving 8 bases between. CDR1 and CDR2 from the germline V gene are SGHVS and FQNEAQ. Variable domain in full (rest from reference TRBV7-8 and TRBJ2-3): GAGVSQSPRYKVAKRGQDVALRCDPISGHVSLFWYQQALGQGPEFLTYFQNEAQLDKSGLPSDRFFAERPEGSVSTLKIQRTQQEDSAVYLCASRNRGTDTQYFGPGTRLTVL.

The chain carries TRBV6-2 or TRBV6-3 and TRBJ2-4; no reliable D call. CDR1 is MNHEY and CDR2 is SVGEGT in the germline V gene. This CDR3 has 17 residues. V was trimmed by 5 bases and J by 3 bases, leaving 20 bases between them. This chain's CDR3 is CASSQKPSNLGKNIQYF. CDR3 sequence (DNA): TGTGCCAGCAGTCAAAAGCCTTCGAATCTCGGCAAAAACATTCAGTACTTC.

CDR3 sequence reads: CASSFSGYEQYF. CDR3 sequence (DNA): TGTGCCAGCAGCTTTTCAGGGTACGAGCAGTACTTC. The chain combines TRBV11-2 with TRBJ2-7; tentatively, D is TRBD1 (5 bases). Between the trimmed V and J ends, which lost 3 bases and 4 bases, there was a span of 7 bases. The CDR3 length is 12 residues. Germline V CDR1 and CDR2: SGHAT, FQNNGV.

The gene calls are TRBV19 and TRBJ2-1, with 13 nucleotides matching TRBD2. The CDR3 totals 15 residues. Germline V gives CDR1 LNHDA, CDR2 SQIVND (reference sequence). V dropped 3 bases and J dropped 7; count of bases not matched to a gene: 3. DNA for the CDR3: TGTGCCAGTAGTATGGGACTAGCGGGAATTAATGAGCAGTTCTTC. Protein product: CASSMGLAGINEQFF. Full variable domain (rest looked up from reference TRBV19 and TRBJ2-1): DGGITQSPKYLFRKEGQNVTLSCEQNLNHDAMYWYRQDPGQGLRLIYYSQIVNDFQKGDIAEGYSVSREKKESFPLTVTSAQKNPTAFYLCASSMGLAGINEQFFGPGTRLTVL.

The chain joins TRBV5-1 to TRBJ2-1; D uncertain. The length of the CDR3 is 15 residues. Deletions cut 0 bases from V and 1 base from J, with 8 bases between. CDR1 is SGHRS and CDR2 is YFSETQ in the germline V gene. CDR3 nucleotides: TGCGCCAGCAGCTTGGCGGGTGAGTCCTACAATGAGCAGTTCTTC. It codes for CASSLAGESYNEQFF.

This clone was recorded once. The chain employs TRBV2 and TRBJ2-7, with TRBD1 matching 8 bases. The CDR3 loop spans 15 amino acids. With V trimmed by 2 bases and J by 0 bases, 3 bases remained unmatched. Germline loops: CDR1 SNHLY, CDR2 FYNNEI. The CDR3 sequence: CASSERTGSSYEQYF. CDR3 DNA sequence: TGTGCCAGCAGTGAACGGACAGGGAGCTCCTACGAGCAGTACTTC.

V and J are TRBV12-5 and TRBJ1-1; D may be TRBD1 (5 bases). Trimming pared 5 bases from V and 5 bases from J, leaving 15 bases between. Germline values: CDR1 LGHNT, CDR2 FRNRAP. This CDR3 has 14 residues. Here the CDR3 reads CASGARVRSTEAFF. The CDR3 DNA sequence: TGTGCTAGTGGTGCCAGGGTAAGGTCAACTGAAGCTTTCTTT.